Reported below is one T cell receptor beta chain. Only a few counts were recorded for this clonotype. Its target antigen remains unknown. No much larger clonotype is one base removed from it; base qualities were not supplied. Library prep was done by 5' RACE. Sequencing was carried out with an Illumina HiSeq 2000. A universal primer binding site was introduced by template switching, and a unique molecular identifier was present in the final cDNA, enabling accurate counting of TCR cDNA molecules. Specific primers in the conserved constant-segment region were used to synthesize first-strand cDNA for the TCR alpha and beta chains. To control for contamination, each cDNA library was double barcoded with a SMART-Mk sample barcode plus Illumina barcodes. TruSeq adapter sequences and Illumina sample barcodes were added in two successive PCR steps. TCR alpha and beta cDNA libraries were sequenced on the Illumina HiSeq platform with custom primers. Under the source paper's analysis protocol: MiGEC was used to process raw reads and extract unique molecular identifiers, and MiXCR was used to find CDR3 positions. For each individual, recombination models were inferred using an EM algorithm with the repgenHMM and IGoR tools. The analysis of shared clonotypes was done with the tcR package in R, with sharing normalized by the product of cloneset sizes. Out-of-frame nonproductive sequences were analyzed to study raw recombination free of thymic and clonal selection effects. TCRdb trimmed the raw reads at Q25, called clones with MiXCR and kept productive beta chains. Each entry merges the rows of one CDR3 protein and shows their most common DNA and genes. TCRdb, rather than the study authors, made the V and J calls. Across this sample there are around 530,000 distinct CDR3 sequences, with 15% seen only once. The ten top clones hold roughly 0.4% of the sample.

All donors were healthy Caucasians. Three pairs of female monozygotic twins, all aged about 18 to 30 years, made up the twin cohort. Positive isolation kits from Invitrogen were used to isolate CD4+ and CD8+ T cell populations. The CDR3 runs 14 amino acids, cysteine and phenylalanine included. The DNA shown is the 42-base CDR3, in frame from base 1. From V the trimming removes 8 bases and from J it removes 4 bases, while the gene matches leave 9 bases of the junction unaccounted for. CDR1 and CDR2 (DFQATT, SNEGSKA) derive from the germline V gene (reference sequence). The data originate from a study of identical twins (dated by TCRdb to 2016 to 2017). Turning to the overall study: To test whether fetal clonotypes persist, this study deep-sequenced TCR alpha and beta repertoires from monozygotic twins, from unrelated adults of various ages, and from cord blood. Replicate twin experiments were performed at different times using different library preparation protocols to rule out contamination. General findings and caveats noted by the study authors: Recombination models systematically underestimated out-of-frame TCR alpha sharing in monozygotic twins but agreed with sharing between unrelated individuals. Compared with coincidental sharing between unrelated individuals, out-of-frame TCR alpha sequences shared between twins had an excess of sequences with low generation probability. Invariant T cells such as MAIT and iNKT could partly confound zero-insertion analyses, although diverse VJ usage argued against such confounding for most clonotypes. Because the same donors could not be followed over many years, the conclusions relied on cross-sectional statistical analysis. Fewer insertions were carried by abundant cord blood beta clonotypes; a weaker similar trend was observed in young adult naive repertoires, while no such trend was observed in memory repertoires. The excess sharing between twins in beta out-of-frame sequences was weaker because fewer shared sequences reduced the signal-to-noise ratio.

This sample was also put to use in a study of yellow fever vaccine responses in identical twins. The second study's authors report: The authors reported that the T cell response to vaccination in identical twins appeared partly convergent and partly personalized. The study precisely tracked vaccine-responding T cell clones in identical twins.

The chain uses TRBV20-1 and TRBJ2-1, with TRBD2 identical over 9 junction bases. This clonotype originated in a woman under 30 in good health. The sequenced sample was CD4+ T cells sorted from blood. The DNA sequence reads TGCAGTACTACTAAGGGACTAGCATACAATGAGCAGTTCTTC. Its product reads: CSTTKGLAYNEQFF.